This T cell receptor beta chain was profiled in a study of T cell repertoires in cytomegalovirus infection. This clonotype was seen ten or more times. What it binds is unknown. TCRdb re-called the reads with MiXCR, one entry per CDR3 protein. This table has approximately 770,000 distinct CDR3 sequences, under 35% appearing once. Germline assignment: CDR1 SGHVS and CDR2 FNYEAQ. The CDR3 loop spans 16 amino acids. V shed 2 bases and J 8 bases; nucleotides not matched to a gene: 9. This chain joins TRBV7-6 and TRBJ2-1; 10 bases fit TRBD2. The clonotype comes from a human donor in good health (CMV status not recorded). Some clones in this sample may be carry-over from other donors' samples. Sequenced here: cultured CD8+ T cells from PBMCs, sampled from culture after CMV antigen stimulation. The CDR3 loop is CASSLYSGGAVHEQFF. The CDR3, as DNA: TGTGCCAGCAGCTTATACAGCGGGGGGGCCGTCCATGAGCAGTTCTTC.